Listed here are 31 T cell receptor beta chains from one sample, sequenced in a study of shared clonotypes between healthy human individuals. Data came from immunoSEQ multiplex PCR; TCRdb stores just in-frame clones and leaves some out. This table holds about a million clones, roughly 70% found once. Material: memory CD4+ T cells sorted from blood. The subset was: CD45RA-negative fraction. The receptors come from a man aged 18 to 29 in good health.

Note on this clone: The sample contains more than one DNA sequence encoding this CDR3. Here the CDR3 reads CSAGLSDTQYF. The CDR3 bases are TGCAGTGCAGGCTTATCAGATACGCAGTATTTT. The chain has TRBV20-1 and TRBJ2-3; D unresolved. The CDR3 contains 11 residues. Germline CDR1 reads DFQATT; CDR2 reads SNEGSKA (reference sequence). The germline V and J ends were trimmed by 6 bases and 4 bases, with 8 bases remaining between them.

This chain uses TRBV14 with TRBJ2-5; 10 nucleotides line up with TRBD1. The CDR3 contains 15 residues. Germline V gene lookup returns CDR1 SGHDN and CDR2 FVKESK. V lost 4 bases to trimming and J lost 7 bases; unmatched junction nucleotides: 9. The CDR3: CASSRPGQGSATQYF. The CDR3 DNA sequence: TGTGCCAGCAGCCGACCGGGACAGGGGAGCGCGACCCAGTACTTC.

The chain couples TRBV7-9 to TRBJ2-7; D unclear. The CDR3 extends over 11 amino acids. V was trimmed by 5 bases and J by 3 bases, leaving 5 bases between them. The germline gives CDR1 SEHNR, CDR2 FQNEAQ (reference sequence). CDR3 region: CASSPHYEQYF. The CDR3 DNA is TGTGCCAGCAGCCCCCACTACGAGCAGTACTTC.

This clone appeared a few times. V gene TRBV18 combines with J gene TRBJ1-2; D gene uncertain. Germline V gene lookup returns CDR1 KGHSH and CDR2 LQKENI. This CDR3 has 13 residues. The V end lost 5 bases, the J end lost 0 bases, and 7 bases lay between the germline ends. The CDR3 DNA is TGTGCCAGCTCAAAACAGCCTAACTATGGCTACACCTTC. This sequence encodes CASSKQPNYGYTF.

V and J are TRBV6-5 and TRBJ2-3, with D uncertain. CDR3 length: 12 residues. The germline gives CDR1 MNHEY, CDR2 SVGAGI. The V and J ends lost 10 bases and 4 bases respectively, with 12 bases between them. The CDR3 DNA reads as TGTGCCACCTCCCGTGGCCCAGATACGCAGTATTTT. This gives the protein CATSRGPDTQYF.

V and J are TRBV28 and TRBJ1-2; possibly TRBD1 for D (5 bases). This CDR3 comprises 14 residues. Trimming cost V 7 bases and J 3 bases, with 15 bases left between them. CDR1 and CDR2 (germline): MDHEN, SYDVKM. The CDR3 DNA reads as TGTGCCAGCACCTCCTCAGGGAGGGACTATGGCTACACCTTC. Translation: CASTSSGRDYGYTF.

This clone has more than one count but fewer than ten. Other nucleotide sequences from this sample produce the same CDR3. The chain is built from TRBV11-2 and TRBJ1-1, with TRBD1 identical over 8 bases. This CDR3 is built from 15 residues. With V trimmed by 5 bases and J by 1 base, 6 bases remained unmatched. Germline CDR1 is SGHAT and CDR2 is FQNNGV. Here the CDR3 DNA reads TGTGCCAGCAGCCCCCAGGGGGCGGGGAACACTGAAGCTTTCTTT. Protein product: CASSPQGAGNTEAFF.

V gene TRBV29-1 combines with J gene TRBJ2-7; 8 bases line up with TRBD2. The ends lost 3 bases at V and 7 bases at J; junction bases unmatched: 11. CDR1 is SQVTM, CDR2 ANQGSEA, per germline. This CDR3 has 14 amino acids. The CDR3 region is CSVESSTSVREQYF. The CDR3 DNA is TGCAGCGTTGAGTCGTCGACTAGCGTCCGGGAGCAGTACTTC.

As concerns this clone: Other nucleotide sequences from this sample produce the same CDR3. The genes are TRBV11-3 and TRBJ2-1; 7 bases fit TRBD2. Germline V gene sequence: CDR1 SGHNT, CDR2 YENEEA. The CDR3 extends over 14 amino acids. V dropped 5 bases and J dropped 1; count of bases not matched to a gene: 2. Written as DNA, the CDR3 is TGTGCCAGCAGCCTCGGGGGGTCCTACAATGAGCAGTTCTTC. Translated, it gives CASSLGGSYNEQFF.

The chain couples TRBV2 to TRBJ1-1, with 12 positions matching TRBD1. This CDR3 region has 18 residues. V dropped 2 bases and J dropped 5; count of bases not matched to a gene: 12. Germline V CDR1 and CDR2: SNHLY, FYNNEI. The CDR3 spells CASSELGTGGQGETEAFF. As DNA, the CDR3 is TGTGCCAGCAGTGAACTAGGGACAGGGGGCCAGGGCGAGACTGAAGCTTTCTTT.

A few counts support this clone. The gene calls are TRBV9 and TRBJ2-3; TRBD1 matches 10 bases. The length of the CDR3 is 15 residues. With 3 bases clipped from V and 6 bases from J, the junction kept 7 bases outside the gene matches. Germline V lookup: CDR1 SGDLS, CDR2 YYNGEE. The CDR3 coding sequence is TGTGCCAGCAGCGACCGGGACAGGGGTGGGGATACGCAGTATTTT. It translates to CASSDRDRGGDTQYF.

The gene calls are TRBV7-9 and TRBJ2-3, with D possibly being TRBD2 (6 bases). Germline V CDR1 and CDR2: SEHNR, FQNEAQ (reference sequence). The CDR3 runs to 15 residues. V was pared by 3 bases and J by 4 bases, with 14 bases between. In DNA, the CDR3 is TGTGCCAGCAGCTTCCCGGGAGCTGTTTCAGATACGCAGTATTTT. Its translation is CASSFPGAVSDTQYF.

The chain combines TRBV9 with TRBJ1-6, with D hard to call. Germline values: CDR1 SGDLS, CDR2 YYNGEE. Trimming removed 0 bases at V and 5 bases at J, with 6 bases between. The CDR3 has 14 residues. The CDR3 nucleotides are TGTGCCAGCAGCGTAGCCCGGCATAATTCACCCCTCCACTTT. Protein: CASSVARHNSPLHF.

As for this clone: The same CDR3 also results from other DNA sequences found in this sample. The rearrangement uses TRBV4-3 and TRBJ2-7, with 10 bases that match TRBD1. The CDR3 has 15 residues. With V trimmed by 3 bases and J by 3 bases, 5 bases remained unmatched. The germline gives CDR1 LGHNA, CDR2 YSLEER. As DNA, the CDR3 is TGCGCCAGCAGCCAGGACAGGGGGGCCTTCTACGAGCAGTACTTC. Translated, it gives CASSQDRGAFYEQYF.

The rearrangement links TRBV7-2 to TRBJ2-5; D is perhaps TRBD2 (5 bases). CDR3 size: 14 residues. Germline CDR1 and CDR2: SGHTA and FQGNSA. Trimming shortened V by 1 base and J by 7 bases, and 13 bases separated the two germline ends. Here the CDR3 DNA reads TGTGCCAGCAGCTTAGAAGCAGGCCGGGGGACCCAGTACTTC. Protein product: CASSLEAGRGTQYF.

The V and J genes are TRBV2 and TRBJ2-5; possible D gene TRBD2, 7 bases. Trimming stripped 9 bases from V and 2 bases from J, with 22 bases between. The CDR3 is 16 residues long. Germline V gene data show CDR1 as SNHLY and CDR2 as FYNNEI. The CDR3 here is CASKELGGGGQETQYF. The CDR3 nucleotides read TGTGCCAGTAAAGAACTTGGAGGGGGAGGGCAAGAGACCCAGTACTTC.

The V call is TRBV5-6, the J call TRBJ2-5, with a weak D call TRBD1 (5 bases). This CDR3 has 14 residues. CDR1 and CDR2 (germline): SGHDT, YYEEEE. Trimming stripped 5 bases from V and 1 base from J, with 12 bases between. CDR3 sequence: CASRQGSVQETQYF. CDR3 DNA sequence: TGTGCCAGCAGGCAGGGTAGTGTCCAAGAGACCCAGTACTTC.

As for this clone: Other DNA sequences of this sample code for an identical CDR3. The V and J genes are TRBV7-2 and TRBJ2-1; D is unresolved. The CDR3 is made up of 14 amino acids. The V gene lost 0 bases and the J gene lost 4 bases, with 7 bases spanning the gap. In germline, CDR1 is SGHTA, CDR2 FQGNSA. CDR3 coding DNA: TGTGCCAGCAGCTTAGCGGGAACTTACAATGAGCAGTTCTTC. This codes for CASSLAGTYNEQFF.

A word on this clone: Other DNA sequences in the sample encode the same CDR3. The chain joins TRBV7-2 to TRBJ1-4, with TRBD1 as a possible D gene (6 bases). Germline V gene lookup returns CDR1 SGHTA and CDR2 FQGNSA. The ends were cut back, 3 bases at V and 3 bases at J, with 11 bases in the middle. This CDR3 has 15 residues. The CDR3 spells CASSLEQGANEKLFF. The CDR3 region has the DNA TGTGCCAGCAGCTTGGAACAGGGAGCTAATGAAAAACTGTTTTTT.

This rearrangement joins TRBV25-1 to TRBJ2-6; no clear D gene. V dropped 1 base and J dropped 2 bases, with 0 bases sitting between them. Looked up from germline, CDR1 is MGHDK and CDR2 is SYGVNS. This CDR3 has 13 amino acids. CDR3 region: CASSESGANVLTF. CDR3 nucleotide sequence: TGTGCCAGCAGTGAATCTGGGGCCAACGTCCTGACTTTC.

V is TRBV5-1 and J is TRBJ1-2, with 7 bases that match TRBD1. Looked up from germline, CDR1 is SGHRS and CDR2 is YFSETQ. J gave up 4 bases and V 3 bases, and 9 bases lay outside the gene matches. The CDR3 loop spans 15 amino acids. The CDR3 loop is CASSSGTAGPYGYTF. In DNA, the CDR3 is TGCGCCAGCAGCTCAGGGACAGCCGGACCCTATGGCTACACCTTC.

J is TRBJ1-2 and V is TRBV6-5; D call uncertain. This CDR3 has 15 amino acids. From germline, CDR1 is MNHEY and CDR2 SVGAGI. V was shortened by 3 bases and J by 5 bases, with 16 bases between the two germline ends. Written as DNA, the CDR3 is TGTGCCAGCAGTTATGGTTCGACTGGCGGGTATGGCTACACCTTC. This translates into CASSYGSTGGYGYTF.

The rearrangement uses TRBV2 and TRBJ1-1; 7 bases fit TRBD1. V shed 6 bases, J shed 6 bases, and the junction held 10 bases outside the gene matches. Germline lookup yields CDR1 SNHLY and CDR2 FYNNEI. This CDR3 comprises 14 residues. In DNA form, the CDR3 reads TGTGCCAGCAGAGGCGACAGGGCAGGCGCTGAAGCTTTCTTT. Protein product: CASRGDRAGAEAFF. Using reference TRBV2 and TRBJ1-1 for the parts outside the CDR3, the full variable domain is EPEVTQTPSHQVTQMGQEVILRCVPISNHLYFYWYRQILGQKVEFLVSFYNNEISEKSEIFDDQFSVERPDGSNFTLKIRSTKLEDSAMYFCASRGDRAGAEAFFGQGTRLTVV.

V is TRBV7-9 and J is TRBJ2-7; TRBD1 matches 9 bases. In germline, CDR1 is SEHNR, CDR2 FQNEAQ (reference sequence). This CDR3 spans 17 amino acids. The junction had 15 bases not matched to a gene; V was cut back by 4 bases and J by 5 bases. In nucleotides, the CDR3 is TGTGCCAGCAGCTCCGGAAAACTGGGACAGGGTTTGGACGAGCAGTACTTC. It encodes CASSSGKLGQGLDEQYF.

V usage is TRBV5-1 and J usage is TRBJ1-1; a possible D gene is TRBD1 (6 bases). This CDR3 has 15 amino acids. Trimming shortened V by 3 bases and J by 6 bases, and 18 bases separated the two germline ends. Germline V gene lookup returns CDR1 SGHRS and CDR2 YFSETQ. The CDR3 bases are TGCGCCAGCAGCTCACAGGGCCCCGGGTTTGCTGAAGCTTTCTTT. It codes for CASSSQGPGFAEAFF.

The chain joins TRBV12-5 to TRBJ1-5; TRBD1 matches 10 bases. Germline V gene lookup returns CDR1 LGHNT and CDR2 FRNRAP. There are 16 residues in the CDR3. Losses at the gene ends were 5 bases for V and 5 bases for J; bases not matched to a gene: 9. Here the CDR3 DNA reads TGTGCTAGTGGTCCCCCCGGGACAGGGGCACATCAGCCCCAGCATTTT. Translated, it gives CASGPPGTGAHQPQHF.

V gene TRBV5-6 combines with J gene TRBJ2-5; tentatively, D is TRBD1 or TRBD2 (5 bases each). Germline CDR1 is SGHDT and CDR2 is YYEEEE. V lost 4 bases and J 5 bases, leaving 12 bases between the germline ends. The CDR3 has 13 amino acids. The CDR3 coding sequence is TGTGCCAGCAGCGGGGGTTTTTGGGAGACCCAGTACTTC. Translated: CASSGGFWETQYF. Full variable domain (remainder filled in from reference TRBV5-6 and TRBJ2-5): DAGVTQSPTHLIKTRGQQVTLRCSPKSGHDTVSWYQQALGQGPQFIFQYYEEEERQRGNFPDRFSGHQFPNYSSELNVNALLLGDSALYLCASSGGFWETQYFGPGTRLLVL.

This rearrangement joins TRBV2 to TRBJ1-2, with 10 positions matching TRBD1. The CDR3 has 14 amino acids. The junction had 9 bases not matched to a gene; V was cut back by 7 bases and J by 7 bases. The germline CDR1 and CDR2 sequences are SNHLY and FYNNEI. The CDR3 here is CASIQDRGEAGYTF. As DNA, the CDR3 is TGTGCCAGCATCCAGGACAGGGGGGAAGCTGGCTACACCTTC.

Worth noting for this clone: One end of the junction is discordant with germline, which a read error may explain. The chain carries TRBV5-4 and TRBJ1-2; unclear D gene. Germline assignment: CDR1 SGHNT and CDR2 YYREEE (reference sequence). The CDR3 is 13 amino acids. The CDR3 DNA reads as TGTGCCAACAGCGGCGGCATTTCCTATGGCTACACCTTC. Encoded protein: CANSGGISYGYTF.

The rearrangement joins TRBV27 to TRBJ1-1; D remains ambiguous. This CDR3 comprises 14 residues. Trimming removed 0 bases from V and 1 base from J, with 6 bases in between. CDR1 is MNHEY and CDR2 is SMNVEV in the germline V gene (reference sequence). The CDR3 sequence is CASSLSTGNTEAFF. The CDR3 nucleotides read TGTGCCAGCAGTTTATCGACGGGGAACACTGAAGCTTTCTTT.

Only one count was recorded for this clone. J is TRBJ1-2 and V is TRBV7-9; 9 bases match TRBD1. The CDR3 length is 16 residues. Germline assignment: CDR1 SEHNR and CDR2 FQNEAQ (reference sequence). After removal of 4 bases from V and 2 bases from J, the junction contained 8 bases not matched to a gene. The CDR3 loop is CASSSASGTGNYGYTF. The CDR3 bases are TGTGCCAGCAGCTCCGCGTCCGGGACAGGGAACTATGGCTACACCTTC.